The 8 T cell receptor beta chains presented below share a single source sample, sequenced in a study of T-cell reconstitution after alpha-beta-depleted transplantation in children. Unique molecular identifiers featured in how the TCRbeta library was prepared. MiXCR, applied by TCRdb to the PCR reads, yields one record per CDR3 protein. The table has 450,000 to 600,000 distinct CDR3 sequences, roughly a tenth seen once. The sequencing used PBMCs, collected before TCRalphabeta/CD19-depleted stem cell transplant. The receptors here all came from a child aged 2 to 15 with inherited bone marrow failure, due to receive a stem cell transplant.

This clonotype came up many times. The chain carries TRBV15 and TRBJ1-2, with D maybe TRBD1 (6 bases). The germline V gene has CDR1 LNHNV and CDR2 YYDKDF (reference sequence). V was trimmed by 3 bases and J by 6 bases, leaving 14 bases between them. The CDR3 is made up of 14 amino acids. DNA for the CDR3: TGTGCCACCAGCAGCACTTTTCCAGGGGATGGCTACACCTTC. It is translated as CATSSTFPGDGYTF. Filled out from reference TRBV15 and TRBJ1-2, the complete variable domain reads DAMVIQNPRYQVTQFGKPVTLSCSQTLNHNVMYWYQQKSSQAPKLLFHYYDKDFNNEADTPDNFQSRRPNTSFCFLDIRSPGLGDTAMYLCATSSTFPGDGYTFGSGTRLTVV.

The rearrangement links TRBV7-2 to TRBJ1-2; D ambiguous. CDR1 SGHTA and CDR2 FQGNSA come from the germline V gene. V was clipped by 0 bases and J by 8 bases, with 10 bases between them. This CDR3 is 13 amino acids long. Here the CDR3 reads CASSLAVGEGYTF. Here the CDR3 DNA reads TGTGCCAGCAGCTTAGCGGTGGGCGAAGGCTACACCTTC. The variable domain in full, completed from reference TRBV7-2 and TRBJ1-2, reads GAGVSQSPSNKVTEKGKDVELRCDPISGHTALYWYRQSLGQGLEFLIYFQGNSAPDKSGLPSDRFSAERTGGSVSTLTIQRTQQEDSAVYLCASSLAVGEGYTFGSGTRLTVV.

In its sample, this clonotype was seen many times. The chain employs TRBV5-6 and TRBJ2-7, with a possible D match to TRBD1 (6 bases). Germline loops: CDR1 SGHDT, CDR2 YYEEEE. Deletions cut 4 bases from V and 0 bases from J, with 11 bases between. The CDR3 has 14 amino acids. CDR3 in DNA: TGTGCCAGCAGCGGGAGACAGGCCTCCTACGAGCAGTACTTC. Protein: CASSGRQASYEQYF.

In its sample, this clonotype was seen many times. The rearrangement uses TRBV5-1 and TRBJ2-3; D call uncertain. This CDR3 spans 15 amino acids. V lost 1 base to trimming and J lost 6 bases, with 15 bases between them. Germline CDR1 is SGHRS and CDR2 is YFSETQ. The CDR3 DNA reads TGCGCCAGCAGCTTGAGTTACCCCGTCGGGGATACGCAGTATTTT. Protein: CASSLSYPVGDTQYF.

This clonotype was found many times. This chain joins TRBV6-1 and TRBJ2-3; a weak D match, TRBD1 (6 bases). The CDR3 consists of 13 residues. Germline V lookup: CDR1 MNHNS, CDR2 SASEGT. Trimming stripped 8 bases from V and 2 bases from J, with 11 bases between. DNA of the CDR3: TGTGCCAGCCGTGGACAGTCCACAGATACGCAGTATTTT. Translating it yields CASRGQSTDTQYF.

This clonotype was observed many times. J is TRBJ2-6 and V is TRBV15; D remains ambiguous. This CDR3 has 12 amino acids. V lost 8 bases to trimming and J lost 6 bases, with 8 bases between them. The germline V gene encodes CDR1 LNHNV and CDR2 YYDKDF (reference sequence). The CDR3 region has the DNA TGTGCCACCGGGGTAGCGGCCAACGTCCTGACTTTC. Translating gives CATGVAANVLTF.

A few counts support this clonotype. The rearrangement links TRBV7-6 to TRBJ2-3; no reliable D call. This CDR3 has 14 residues. With 2 bases removed from V and 5 bases from J, the gap between germline ends came to 11 bases. CDR1 SGHVS and CDR2 FNYEAQ come from the germline V gene. The CDR3 DNA reads TGTGCCAGCAGCTTACATCGGTTTAAAGATACGCAGTATTTT. This encodes CASSLHRFKDTQYF.

This clonotype has at least ten counts. The chain uses TRBV27 and TRBJ2-1; 10 bases agree with TRBD2. In germline, CDR1 is MNHEY, CDR2 SMNVEV (reference sequence). The CDR3 is 17 amino acids. J gave up 1 base and V 2 bases, and 5 bases lay outside the gene matches. CDR3 sequence (DNA): TGTGCCAGCAGTTTACTAGCGGGAGCGGTGTCCTACAATGAGCAGTTCTTC. It is translated as CASSLLAGAVSYNEQFF.